The next 5 T cell receptor beta chains were all read from a single sample in a study of blood T cell repertoires in COVID-19. Only in-frame clones appear in the TCRdb table, and some are missing; sequencing was by immunoSEQ multiplex PCR. The table includes more than 150,000 clones, 80% detected once. The sample consisted of PBMCs or T cells enriched from blood (not recorded which). These receptors were taken from a man between 60 and 75 years old who had been exposed to COVID-19.

This rearrangement joins TRBV11-1 to TRBJ2-5; the match to TRBD2 covers 10 bases. Trimming cost V 6 bases and J 2 bases; bases outside gene matches: 6. The germline V gene encodes CDR1 SGHAT and CDR2 FQDESV (reference sequence). This CDR3 contains 15 residues. The CDR3 DNA is TGTGCCAGCAGTCAAAGCGGGAGGGGGCAAGAGACCCAGTACTTC. Translating gives CASSQSGRGQETQYF.

The chain recombines TRBV2 with TRBJ1-4; D perhaps matches TRBD1 (5 bases). V gave up 4 bases and J gave up 10 bases, with 25 bases separating them. CDR1 and CDR2 from the germline V gene are SNHLY and FYNNEI. The CDR3 spans 17 residues. The CDR3 DNA is TGTGCCAGCAGTGTAAGGGAGCGCGGGGCGCGGGGTACAAAACTGTTTTTT. It encodes CASSVRERGARGTKLFF.

The J gene is TRBJ2-3, the V gene TRBV19; D is perhaps TRBD1 (5 bases). The germline V gene has CDR1 LNHDA and CDR2 SQIVND (reference sequence). There are 16 residues in the CDR3. V was cut by 0 bases and J by 2 bases, with 12 bases left in between. The CDR3 is CASSIEVGQATDTQYF. CDR3 nucleotide sequence: TGTGCCAGTAGTATAGAGGTGGGGCAAGCCACAGATACGCAGTATTTT.

This clone was observed once. The rearrangement uses TRBV3-1 (or the pseudogene TRBV3-2) and TRBJ2-7; possible D gene TRBD2, 5 bases. V was pared by 8 bases and J by 0 bases, with 8 bases between. The CDR3 totals 12 residues. Germline V gene sequence: CDR1 LGHDT, CDR2 YNNKEL (reference sequence). The CDR3 protein is CASQAGSYEQYF. CDR3 coding DNA: TGTGCCAGCCAGGCGGGCTCCTACGAGCAGTACTTC.

The V and J genes are TRBV24-1 and TRBJ1-5, with D maybe TRBD1 (5 bases). V was pared by 5 bases and J by 6 bases, with 16 bases between. Germline assignment: CDR1 KGHDR and CDR2 SFDVKD. This CDR3 contains 15 residues. CDR3 DNA: TGTGCCACCAGTGCGGAGGGGCTATGGGGTCAGCCCCAGCATTTT. As protein: CATSAEGLWGQPQHF.